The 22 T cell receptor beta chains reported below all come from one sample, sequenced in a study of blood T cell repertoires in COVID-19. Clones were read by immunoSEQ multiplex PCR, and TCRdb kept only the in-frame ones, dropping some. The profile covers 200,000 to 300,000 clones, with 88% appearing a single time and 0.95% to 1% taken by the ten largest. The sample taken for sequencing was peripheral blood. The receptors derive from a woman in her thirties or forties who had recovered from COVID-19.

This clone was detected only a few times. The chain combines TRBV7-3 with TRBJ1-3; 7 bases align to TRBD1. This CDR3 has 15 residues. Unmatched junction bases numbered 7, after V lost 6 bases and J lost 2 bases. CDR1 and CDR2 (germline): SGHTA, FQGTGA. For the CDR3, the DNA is TGTGCCAGCAGGGATACAGGGGTACCTGGAAACACCATATATTTT. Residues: CASRDTGVPGNTIYF.

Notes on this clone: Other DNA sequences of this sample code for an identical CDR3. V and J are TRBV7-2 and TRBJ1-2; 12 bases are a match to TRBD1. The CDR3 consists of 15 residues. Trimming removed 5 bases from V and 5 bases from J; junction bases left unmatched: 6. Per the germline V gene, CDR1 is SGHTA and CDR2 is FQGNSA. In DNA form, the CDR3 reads TGTGCCAGCAGCCCGGGGACAGGGGGCCCTTATGGCTACACCTTC. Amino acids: CASSPGTGGPYGYTF. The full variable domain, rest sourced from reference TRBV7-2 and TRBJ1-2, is GAGVSQSPSNKVTEKGKDVELRCDPISGHTALYWYRQSLGQGLEFLIYFQGNSAPDKSGLPSDRFSAERTGGSVSTLTIQRTQQEDSAVYLCASSPGTGGPYGYTFGSGTRLTVV.

CDR3 nucleotide sequence: TGTGCCGGGGGGGGACAGGGCCTCTATAGCAATCAGCCCCAGCATTTT. Protein product: CAGGGQGLYSNQPQHF. V is TRBV19 and J is TRBJ1-5, with 9 bases that match TRBD1. The CDR3 spans 16 residues. Germline V CDR1 and CDR2: LNHDA, SQIVND (reference sequence). V gave up 11 bases and J gave up 0 bases; unmatched junction bases: 11.

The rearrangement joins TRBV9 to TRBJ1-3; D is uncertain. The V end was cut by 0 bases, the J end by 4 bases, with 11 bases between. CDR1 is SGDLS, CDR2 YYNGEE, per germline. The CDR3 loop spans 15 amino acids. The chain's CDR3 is CASSVDFRVGNTIYF. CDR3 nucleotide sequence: TGTGCCAGCAGCGTAGACTTCCGGGTCGGAAACACCATATATTTT.

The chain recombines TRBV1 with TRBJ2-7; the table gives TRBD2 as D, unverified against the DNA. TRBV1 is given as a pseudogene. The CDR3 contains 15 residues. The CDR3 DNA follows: TGCACCAGCAGCCAAGATAGGCTAGCCCTATACGAGCAGTACGTC. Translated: CTSSQDRLALYEQYV.

The CDR3 bases are TGTGCCACCAGCAGAGGGGCCCCGAACACTGAAGCTTTCTTT. It encodes CATSRGAPNTEAFF. V is TRBV15 and J is TRBJ1-1; the D is unclear. The V end lost 1 base, the J end lost 1 base, and 7 bases lay between the germline ends. In germline, CDR1 is LNHNV, CDR2 YYDKDF (reference sequence). The CDR3 runs to 14 residues.

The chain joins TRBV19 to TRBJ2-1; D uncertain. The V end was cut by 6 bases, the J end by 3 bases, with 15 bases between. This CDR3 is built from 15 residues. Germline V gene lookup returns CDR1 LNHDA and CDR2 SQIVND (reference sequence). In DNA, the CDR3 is TGTGCCAGTAGCCCACCTGCGGCCGGCTACAATGAGCAGTTCTTC. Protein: CASSPPAAGYNEQFF.

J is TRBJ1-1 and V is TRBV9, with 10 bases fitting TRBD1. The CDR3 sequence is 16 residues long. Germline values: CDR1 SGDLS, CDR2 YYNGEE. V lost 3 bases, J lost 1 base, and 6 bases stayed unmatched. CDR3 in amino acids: CASSGPRDRGNTEAFF. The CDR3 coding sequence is TGTGCCAGCAGCGGACCGCGGGACAGGGGGAACACTGAAGCTTTCTTT.

The CDR3 loop reads CATSDWGGQPQHF. The CDR3, as DNA: TGTGCCACCAGTGATTGGGGGGGTCAGCCCCAGCATTTT. V gene TRBV24-1 combines with J gene TRBJ1-5; maybe TRBD1 (5 bases). V lost 2 bases to trimming and J lost 6 bases, with 7 bases between them. Germline-derived CDR1 and CDR2 are KGHDR and SFDVKD. This CDR3 has 13 amino acids.

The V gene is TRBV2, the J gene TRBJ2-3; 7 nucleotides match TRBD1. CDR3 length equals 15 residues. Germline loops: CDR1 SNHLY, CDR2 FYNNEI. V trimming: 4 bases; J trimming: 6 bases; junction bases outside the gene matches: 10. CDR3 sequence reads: CASSGVGLGGDTQYF. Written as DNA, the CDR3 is TGTGCCAGCAGTGGGGTAGGGCTAGGGGGCGATACGCAGTATTTT.

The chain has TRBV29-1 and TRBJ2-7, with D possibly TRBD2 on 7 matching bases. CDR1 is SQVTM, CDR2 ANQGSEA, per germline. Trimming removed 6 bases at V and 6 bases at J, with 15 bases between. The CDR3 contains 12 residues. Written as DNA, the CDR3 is TGCAGCGTCCGATTTGGGGGGGCCGAGCAGTACTTC. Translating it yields CSVRFGGAEQYF.

The CDR3: CASSQDSSGELFF. The CDR3 bases are TGCGCCAGCAGCCAAGATTCGTCCGGGGAGCTGTTTTTT. The chain joins TRBV4-3 to TRBJ2-2; D not certain. The CDR3 contains 13 residues. The germline CDR1 and CDR2 sequences are LGHNA and YSLEER. Trimming removed 0 bases from V and 6 bases from J, with 5 bases in between.

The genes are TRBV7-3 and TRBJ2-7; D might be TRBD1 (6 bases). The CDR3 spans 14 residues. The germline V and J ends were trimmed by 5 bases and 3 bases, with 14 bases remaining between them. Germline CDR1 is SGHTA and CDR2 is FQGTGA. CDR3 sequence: CASSPTPGVYEQYF. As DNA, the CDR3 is TGTGCCAGCAGCCCTACCCCAGGGGTCTACGAGCAGTACTTC.

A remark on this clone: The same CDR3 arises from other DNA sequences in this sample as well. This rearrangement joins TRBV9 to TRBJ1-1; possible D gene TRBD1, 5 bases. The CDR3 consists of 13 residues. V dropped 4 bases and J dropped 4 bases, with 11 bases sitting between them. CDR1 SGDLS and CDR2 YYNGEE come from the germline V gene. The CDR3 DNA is TGTGCCAGCAGCCTGGGGGGGAGCACTGAAGCTTTCTTT. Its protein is CASSLGGSTEAFF. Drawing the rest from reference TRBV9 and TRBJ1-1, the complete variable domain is DSGVTQTPKHLITATGQRVTLRCSPRSGDLSVYWYQQSLDQGLQFLIQYYNGEERAKGNILERFSAQQFPDLHSELNLSSLELGDSALYFCASSLGGSTEAFFGQGTRLTVV.

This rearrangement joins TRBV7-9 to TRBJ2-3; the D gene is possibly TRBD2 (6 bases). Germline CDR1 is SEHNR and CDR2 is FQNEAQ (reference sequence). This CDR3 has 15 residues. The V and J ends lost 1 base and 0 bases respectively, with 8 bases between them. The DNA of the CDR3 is TGTGCCAGCAGCTTAGACGGGACTAGCACAGATACGCAGTATTTT. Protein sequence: CASSLDGTSTDTQYF.

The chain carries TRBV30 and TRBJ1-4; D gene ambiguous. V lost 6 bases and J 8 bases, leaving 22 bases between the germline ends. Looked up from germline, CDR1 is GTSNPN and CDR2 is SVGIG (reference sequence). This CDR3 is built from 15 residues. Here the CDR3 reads CACPVTGVQGEKLFF. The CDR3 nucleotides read TGTGCCTGCCCTGTGACCGGGGTCCAAGGGGAAAAACTGTTTTTT.

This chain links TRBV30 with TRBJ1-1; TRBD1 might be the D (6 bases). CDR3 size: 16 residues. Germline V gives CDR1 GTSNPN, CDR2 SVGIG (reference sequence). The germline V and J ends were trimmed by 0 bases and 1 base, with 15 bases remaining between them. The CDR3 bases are TGTGCCTGGAGTGTATCCGGACAGCCCTCGAACACTGAAGCTTTCTTT. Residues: CAWSVSGQPSNTEAFF.

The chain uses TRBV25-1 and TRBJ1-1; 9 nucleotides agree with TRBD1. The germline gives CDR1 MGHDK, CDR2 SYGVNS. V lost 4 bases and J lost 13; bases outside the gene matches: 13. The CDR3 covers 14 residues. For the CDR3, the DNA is TGTGCCAGCAGTGGCCCGGGACAGGGTAGATATGGTTTCTTT. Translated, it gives CASSGPGQGRYGFF.

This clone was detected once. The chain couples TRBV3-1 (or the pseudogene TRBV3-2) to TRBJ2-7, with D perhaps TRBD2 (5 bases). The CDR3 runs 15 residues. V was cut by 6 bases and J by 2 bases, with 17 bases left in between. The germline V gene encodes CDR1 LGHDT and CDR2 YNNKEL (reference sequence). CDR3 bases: TGTGCCAGCAGACAAAGCGGACTGGCGACCTACGAGCAGTACTTC. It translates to CASRQSGLATYEQYF.

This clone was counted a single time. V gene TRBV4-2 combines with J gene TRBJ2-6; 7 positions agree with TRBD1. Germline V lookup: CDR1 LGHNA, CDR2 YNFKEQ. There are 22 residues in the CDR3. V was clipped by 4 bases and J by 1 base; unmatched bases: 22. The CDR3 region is CASSPRGQELPYLNSGANVLTF. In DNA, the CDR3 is TGTGCCAGCAGCCCCAGAGGACAGGAACTACCATACCTAAATTCTGGGGCCAACGTCCTGACTTTC.

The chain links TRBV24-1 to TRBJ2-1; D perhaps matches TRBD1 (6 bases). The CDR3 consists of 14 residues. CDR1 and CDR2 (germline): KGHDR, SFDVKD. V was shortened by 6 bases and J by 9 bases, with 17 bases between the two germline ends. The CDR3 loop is CATSRKGEKSEQFF. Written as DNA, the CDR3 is TGTGCCACCAGTCGGAAGGGGGAGAAGAGTGAGCAGTTCTTC.

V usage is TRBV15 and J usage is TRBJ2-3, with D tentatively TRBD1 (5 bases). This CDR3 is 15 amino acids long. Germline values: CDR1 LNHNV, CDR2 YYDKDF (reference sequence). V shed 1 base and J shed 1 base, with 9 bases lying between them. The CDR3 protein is CATSRAPRGTDTQYF. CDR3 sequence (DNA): TGTGCCACCAGCAGAGCACCCAGGGGCACAGATACGCAGTATTTT.